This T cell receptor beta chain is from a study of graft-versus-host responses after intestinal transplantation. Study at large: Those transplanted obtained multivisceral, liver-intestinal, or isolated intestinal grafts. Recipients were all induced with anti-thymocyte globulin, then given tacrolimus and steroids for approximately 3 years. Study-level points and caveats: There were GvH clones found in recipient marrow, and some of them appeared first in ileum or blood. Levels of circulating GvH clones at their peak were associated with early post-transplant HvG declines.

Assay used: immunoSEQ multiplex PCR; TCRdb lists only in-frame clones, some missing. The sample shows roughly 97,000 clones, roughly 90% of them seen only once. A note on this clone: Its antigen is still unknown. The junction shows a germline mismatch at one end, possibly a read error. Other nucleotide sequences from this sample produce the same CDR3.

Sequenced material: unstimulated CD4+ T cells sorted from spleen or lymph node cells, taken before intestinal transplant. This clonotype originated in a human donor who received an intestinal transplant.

The CDR3, as DNA: TGTGCCAGCAGCTTAAGGTCAGGGGGACTAGGCACTGAAGCCTTCTTT. Translating gives CASSLRSGGLGTEAFF. V and J are TRBV7-9 and TRBJ1-1, with 7 bases fitting TRBD1. CDR3 length: 16 amino acids. Germline values: CDR1 SEHNR, CDR2 FQNEAQ (reference sequence).